Listed below are T cell receptor beta chains from one sample, sequenced in a study of T cell changes during pregnancy in multiple sclerosis. The data were produced by immunoSEQ multiplex PCR, yet TCRdb's version contains in-frame clones alone and is incomplete. This table has more than 40,000 clones, approximately 92% appearing once. Sequenced here: CD4+ T cells from peripheral blood mononuclear cells, sampled in the third trimester of pregnancy. The receptor set was obtained from a female donor with multiple sclerosis, enrolled in a pregnancy study. CDR3s include the opening cysteine and the closing phenylalanine or tryptophan. D genes are given only for firm matches. Not all rows give a size; the values are once, few, many and, for expanded clones, a class.

v_gene: TRBV2
abundance: few
j_gene: TRBJ2-3
d_gene: NA
CDR3aa: CASSEALSLGPSTDTQYF
CDR3nt: TGTGCCAGCAGTGAAGCGCTAAGTCTGGGGCCTTCCACAGATACGCAGTATTTT

v_gene: TRBV7-7
abundance: NA
j_gene: TRBJ2-2
d_gene: NA
CDR3aa: CASSLGHWNTGELFF
CDR3nt: TGTGCTAGCAGCTTAGGACACTGGAACACCGGGGAGCTGTTTTTT

v_gene: TRBV30
abundance: NA
j_gene: TRBJ2-1
d_gene: TRBD2
CDR3aa: CAWSVRGRGQFF
CDR3nt: TGTGCCTGGAGTGTACGGGGGAGGGGGCAGTTCTTC

v_gene: TRBV5-1
abundance: NA
j_gene: TRBJ2-3
d_gene: NA
CDR3aa: CASRRGSMDTDTQYF
CDR3nt: TGCGCCAGCAGAAGGGGCAGTATGGACACAGATACGCAGTATTTT

v_gene: TRBV4-3
abundance: NA
j_gene: TRBJ2-6
d_gene: TRBD1
CDR3aa: CASSQADRAFSGANVLTF
CDR3nt: TGCGCCAGCAGCCAAGCGGACAGGGCCTTCTCTGGGGCCAACGTCCTGACTTTC

v_gene: TRBV19
abundance: NA
j_gene: TRBJ1-2
d_gene: NA
CDR3aa: CASSQQALSLYGYTF
CDR3nt: TGTGCCAGTAGTCAACAGGCCCTCAGTTTATATGGCTACACCTTC

v_gene: TRBV4-2
abundance: NA
j_gene: TRBJ2-6
d_gene: TRBD2
CDR3aa: CASSQEVSLARSSGANVLTF
CDR3nt: TGTGCCAGCAGCCAAGAGGTTTCACTAGCGAGAAGCTCTGGGGCCAACGTCCTGACTTTC

v_gene: TRBV5-1
abundance: NA
j_gene: TRBJ2-1
d_gene: TRBD2
CDR3aa: CASSPLAGAGNEQFF
CDR3nt: TGCGCCAGCAGCCCCCTAGCGGGAGCGGGGAATGAGCAGTTCTTC

v_gene: TRBV5-6
abundance: NA
j_gene: TRBJ2-1
d_gene: TRBD2
CDR3aa: CASSLPGLAGAQSYNEQFF
CDR3nt: TGTGCCAGCAGCTTACCGGGACTAGCGGGAGCTCAGTCCTACAATGAGCAGTTCTTC

v_gene: TRBV9
abundance: NA
j_gene: TRBJ2-5
d_gene: NA
CDR3aa: CASSVGPPPGGQETQYF
CDR3nt: TGTGCCAGCAGCGTAGGACCCCCCCCAGGAGGACAAGAGACCCAGTACTTC

v_gene: TRBV4-3
abundance: NA
j_gene: TRBJ2-7
d_gene: TRBD2
CDR3aa: CASSQDPGLAYEQYF
CDR3nt: TGCGCCAGCAGCCAAGATCCGGGACTAGCGTACGAGCAGTACTTC

v_gene: TRBV5-1
abundance: NA
j_gene: TRBJ1-5
d_gene: NA
CDR3aa: CASSPRADGGPQHF
CDR3nt: TGCGCCAGCAGCCCCCGCGCGGACGGGGGGCCCCAGCATTTT

v_gene: TRBV25-1
abundance: once
j_gene: TRBJ1-1
d_gene: TRBD1
CDR3aa: CASSDGTGYDTEAFF
CDR3nt: TGTGCCAGCAGTGACGGGACAGGGTATGACACTGAAGCTTTCTTT

v_gene: TRBV5-1
abundance: NA
j_gene: TRBJ1-5
d_gene: NA
CDR3aa: CASSLTGGSNQPQHF
CDR3nt: TGCGCCAGCAGCTTGACAGGTGGTAGCAATCAGCCCCAGCATTTT

v_gene: TRBV28
abundance: NA
j_gene: TRBJ2-7
d_gene: NA
CDR3aa: CASSLPYRAHEQYF
CDR3nt: TGTGCCAGCAGCTTACCTTACAGGGCCCACGAGCAGTACTTC